The 26 T cell receptor beta chains reported below all come from one sample, sequenced in a study of CD8+ T cells in alopecia areata. The sequencing template was cDNA reverse transcribed from extracted RNA. Sequencing used immunoSEQ multiplex PCR; TCRdb keeps in-frame clones, though not all of them. Of around 160,000 clones listed, approximately 87% are singletons. The material sequenced was CD8+ T cells sorted from blood, taken at week 0. Receptors were obtained from a human donor with alopecia areata.

The chain is built from TRBV2 and TRBJ2-7; D is unresolved. Germline-derived CDR1 and CDR2 are SNHLY and FYNNEI. The CDR3 runs 15 residues. V lost 0 bases and J lost 1, with 10 bases in between. CDR3 sequence (DNA): TGTGCCAGCAGTGAAGCTTTAGGGATTTCCTACGAGCAGTACTTC. This gives the protein CASSEALGISYEQYF.

This chain links TRBV9 with TRBJ2-7; either TRBD1 or TRBD2 may fit D (6 bases each). The length of the CDR3 is 14 residues. Trimming removed 4 bases from V and 1 base from J, with 12 bases in between. Germline values: CDR1 SGDLS, CDR2 YYNGEE. The CDR3 sequence is CASSPEGGSYEQYF. The CDR3 nucleotides are TGTGCCAGCAGCCCCGAGGGGGGATCCTACGAGCAGTACTTC.

This clone has more than one count but fewer than ten. The chain uses TRBV5-1 and TRBJ2-1; D is ambiguous. Germline values: CDR1 SGHRS, CDR2 YFSETQ. The CDR3 is 15 amino acids. V was shortened by 0 bases and J by 0 bases, with 7 bases between the two germline ends. CDR3 DNA: TGCGCCAGCAGCTTGGAGTTGGGCTCCTACAATGAGCAGTTCTTC. Translated, it gives CASSLELGSYNEQFF.

This rearrangement joins TRBV10-2 to TRBJ2-1; 8 nucleotides agree with TRBD2. Germline trimming cut 3 bases from V and 1 base from J; bases unmatched to any gene: 2. Per the germline V gene, CDR1 is WSHSY and CDR2 is SAAADI. The CDR3 contains 15 residues. The CDR3 sequence: CASSELADSYNEQFF. In nucleotides, the CDR3 is TGCGCCAGCAGTGAACTAGCGGATTCCTACAATGAGCAGTTCTTC.

This sequence joins TRBV11-2 and TRBJ2-6; D is unclear. Deletions cut 1 base from V and 4 bases from J, with 8 bases between. The CDR3 runs 15 residues. Looked up from germline, CDR1 is SGHAT and CDR2 is FQNNGV. The CDR3 DNA reads TGTGCCAGCAGCTTAGCGGTCTGGGGGGCCAACGTCCTGACTTTC. It codes for CASSLAVWGANVLTF.

The chain employs TRBV6-5 and TRBJ1-2; the D gene is possibly TRBD1 (6 bases). Germline CDR1 and CDR2: MNHEY and SVGAGI. The CDR3 extends over 13 amino acids. V dropped 2 bases and J dropped 8 bases, with 12 bases sitting between them. The CDR3 region has the DNA TGTGCCAGCAGTTACCAAGGGGGTTGGGGCTACACCTTC. It specifies CASSYQGGWGYTF.

The chain joins TRBV25-1 to TRBJ1-1, with a weak D call TRBD1 (5 bases). Germline V CDR1 and CDR2: MGHDK, SYGVNS. The CDR3 has 12 residues. The V end lost 11 bases, the J end lost 2 bases, and 12 bases lay between the germline ends. The chain's CDR3 is CAAGHTNTEAFF. DNA of the CDR3: TGTGCCGCAGGGCACACCAACACTGAAGCTTTCTTT.

This chain uses TRBV29-1 with TRBJ2-1; tentatively, D is TRBD1 (5 bases). This CDR3 spans 13 amino acids. Germline assignment: CDR1 SQVTM and CDR2 ANQGSEA. Trimming cost V 7 bases and J 0 bases, with 10 bases left between them. DNA of the CDR3: TGCAGCGGGGAACAGGTCTCCTACAATGAGCAGTTCTTC. This gives the protein CSGEQVSYNEQFF.

J is TRBJ2-1 and V is TRBV6-1; D unclear. Trimming shortened V by 3 bases and J by 5 bases, and 2 bases separated the two germline ends. The germline V gene has CDR1 MNHNS and CDR2 SASEGT. The CDR3 is made up of 11 amino acids. The CDR3 DNA is TGTGCCAGCAGTGATAACAATGAGCAGTTCTTC. The encoded protein is CASSDNNEQFF.

The V gene is TRBV5-1, the J gene TRBJ2-1; 10 bases are a match to TRBD2. This CDR3 spans 18 amino acids. The J segment lost 0 bases and the V segment lost 3 bases, leaving 9 bases of the junction unmatched. Germline V CDR1 and CDR2: SGHRS, YFSETQ. The DNA of the CDR3 is TGCGCCAGCAGCTCCAAAGGACTAGCGGACAGCTCCTACAATGAGCAGTTCTTC. Translated: CASSSKGLADSSYNEQFF. The variable domain in full, completed from reference TRBV5-1 and TRBJ2-1, reads KAGVTQTPRYLIKTRGQQVTLSCSPISGHRSVSWYQQTPGQGLQFLFEYFSETQRNKGNFPGRFSGRQFSNSRSEMNVSTLELGDSALYLCASSSKGLADSSYNEQFFGPGTRLTVL.

This clone has just one count. Other DNA sequences in this specimen translate into the identical CDR3. This sequence joins TRBV29-1 and TRBJ2-1; D possibly corresponds to TRBD2 (6 bases). There are 16 residues in the CDR3. V shed 3 bases and J shed 1 base, with 16 bases lying between them. Germline V gives CDR1 SQVTM, CDR2 ANQGSEA. The CDR3 loop is CSVELPGVVSYNEQFF. CDR3 nucleotides: TGCAGCGTTGAGCTCCCGGGAGTTGTATCCTACAATGAGCAGTTCTTC.

The chain has TRBV5-8 and TRBJ1-5, with 7 bases lining up with TRBD1. Germline V gene lookup returns CDR1 SGHTS and CDR2 YDEGEE. V was clipped by 0 bases and J by 7 bases; unmatched bases: 7. This CDR3 region has 15 residues. CDR3 in amino acids: CASSLEGAPGQPQHF. CDR3 DNA: TGTGCCAGCAGCTTGGAGGGGGCGCCTGGGCAGCCCCAGCATTTT.

V gene TRBV11-2 combines with J gene TRBJ2-7; D assignment may be TRBD1 or TRBD2 (5 bases each). The CDR3 extends over 14 amino acids. CDR1 is SGHAT and CDR2 is FQNNGV in the germline V gene. V lost 1 base and J lost 4, with 11 bases in between. The CDR3 region has the DNA TGTGCCAGCAGCTTAGCGGGACCCACATACGAGCAGTACTTC. It yields the protein CASSLAGPTYEQYF.

V usage is TRBV5-4 and J usage is TRBJ2-2; D unclear. The V gene lost 4 bases and the J gene lost 4 bases, with 8 bases spanning the gap. This CDR3 has 13 residues. Germline V gives CDR1 SGHNT, CDR2 YYREEE (reference sequence). CDR3 in amino acids: CASSPRATGELFF. CDR3 in DNA: TGTGCCAGCAGCCCTCGGGCCACCGGGGAGCTGTTTTTT.

This chain connects TRBV13 to TRBJ2-5; D gene uncertain. The germline gives CDR1 PRHDT, CDR2 FYEKMQ (reference sequence). V lost 3 bases and J lost 7, with 21 bases in between. The CDR3 runs 16 residues. In DNA form, the CDR3 reads TGTGCCAGCAGCTTCACAAACATGGTGGAAAGAGGGACCCAGTACTTC. Its translation is CASSFTNMVERGTQYF.

The chain joins TRBV9 to TRBJ2-7; maybe TRBD2 (6 bases). Germline V gene lookup returns CDR1 SGDLS and CDR2 YYNGEE. Trimming removed 4 bases at V and 2 bases at J, with 19 bases between. The CDR3 consists of 16 residues. The chain's CDR3 is CASSSRDFAATYEQYF. The CDR3 DNA reads as TGTGCCAGCAGCAGTAGGGACTTTGCGGCCACCTACGAGCAGTACTTC.

The CDR3 DNA sequence: TGCAGCGTTGAAGGGGCCGGGGAAGGGTTGTACGAGCAGTACTTC. Its translation is CSVEGAGEGLYEQYF. The chain couples TRBV29-1 to TRBJ2-7; TRBD2 is a possible D gene (5 bases). Germline V CDR1 and CDR2: SQVTM, ANQGSEA. V was shortened by 1 base and J by 4 bases, with 17 bases between the two germline ends. This CDR3 spans 15 amino acids.

V gene TRBV5-1 combines with J gene TRBJ1-1, with a possible D match to TRBD1 (5 bases). Germline CDR1 SGHRS, CDR2 YFSETQ. Deletions cut 0 bases from V and 4 bases from J, with 13 bases between. This CDR3 has 15 amino acids. The CDR3 DNA sequence: TGCGCCAGCAGCTTGGGGCAGGGAGGATCCACTGAAGCTTTCTTT. It is translated as CASSLGQGGSTEAFF.

This chain connects TRBV6-5 to TRBJ1-1; D may be TRBD1 (6 bases). Trimming took 5 bases from V and 1 from J, leaving 8 bases between them. The CDR3 has 13 amino acids. Germline-derived CDR1 and CDR2 are MNHEY and SVGAGI. CDR3 amino acids: CASSRTENTEAFF. The CDR3 DNA reads TGTGCCAGCAGTAGGACAGAGAACACTGAAGCTTTCTTT.

This clone was found once. This chain uses TRBV5-1 with TRBJ2-6, with 7 bases fitting TRBD1. CDR3 size: 18 residues. The trim removed 4 bases at V and 0 bases at J, leaving 10 bases unmatched. CDR1 SGHRS and CDR2 YFSETQ come from the germline V gene. CDR3 sequence (DNA): TGCGCCAGCAGCGGGGCCGGGACAGAAGTCTCTGGGGCCAACGTCCTGACTTTC. It codes for CASSGAGTEVSGANVLTF. Drawing the rest from reference TRBV5-1 and TRBJ2-6, the complete variable domain is KAGVTQTPRYLIKTRGQQVTLSCSPISGHRSVSWYQQTPGQGLQFLFEYFSETQRNKGNFPGRFSGRQFSNSRSEMNVSTLELGDSALYLCASSGAGTEVSGANVLTFGAGSRLTVL.

The chain joins TRBV4-1 to TRBJ2-7; D may match TRBD1 or TRBD2 (5 bases each). Germline V gene data show CDR1 as MGHRA and CDR2 as YSYEKL. The CDR3 is made up of 15 amino acids. Trimming pared 1 base from V and 2 bases from J, leaving 12 bases between. CDR3 loop: CASSQVRDQPYEQYF. CDR3 bases: TGCGCCAGCAGCCAAGTCCGGGACCAGCCCTACGAGCAGTACTTC.

J is TRBJ2-3 and V is TRBV5-1, with 11 bases matching TRBD1. The V gene end was trimmed by 4 bases and the J gene end by 6 bases; junction bases not matched to a gene: 4. CDR1 is SGHRS and CDR2 is YFSETQ in the germline V gene. The CDR3 sequence is 14 residues long. CDR3 region: CASSAGQGADTQYF. The DNA for the CDR3 is TGCGCCAGCAGCGCTGGACAGGGGGCGGATACGCAGTATTTT.

The V and J genes are TRBV27 and TRBJ2-2; maybe TRBD2 (6 bases). The CDR3 sequence is 14 residues long. Trimming took off 6 bases at V and 6 bases at J, with 14 bases between the two ends. Germline-derived CDR1 and CDR2 are MNHEY and SMNVEV (reference sequence). The CDR3, as DNA: TGTGCCAGCAGGGCCGGCGGGGCTCCCGGGGAGCTGTTTTTT. Protein: CASRAGGAPGELFF.

This chain connects TRBV10-2 to TRBJ2-2; D call uncertain. The V gene's germline CDR1 is WSHSY and CDR2 SAAADI. The CDR3 loop spans 13 amino acids. The V and J ends lost 7 bases and 8 bases respectively, with 14 bases between them. This CDR3 is CASTELSNGELFF. The CDR3 DNA reads as TGCGCCAGCACAGAACTGTCGAATGGGGAGCTGTTTTTT.

This clone occurred once. CDR3 nucleotide sequence: TGCAGCGTTGAGAAGGGAGGCGAGCAGTACTTC. It codes for CSVEKGGEQYF. The J gene is TRBJ2-5, the V gene TRBV29-1; a possible D gene is TRBD2 (6 bases). The end of the DNA fits TRBJ2-7 better, so the J call may be wrong. Germline V gene lookup returns CDR1 SQVTM and CDR2 ANQGSEA. The CDR3 covers 11 residues.

The V call is TRBV19, the J call TRBJ1-5; D is unclear. Per germline, CDR1 LNHDA and CDR2 SQIVND (reference sequence). Trimming cost V 2 bases and J 3 bases, with 8 bases left between them. This CDR3 comprises 14 residues. The CDR3 is CASSITGANQPQHF. CDR3 in DNA: TGTGCCAGTAGTATAACCGGAGCCAATCAGCCCCAGCATTTT.